Below, 28 T cell receptor beta chains from the same sample are listed, as sequenced in a study of T and B cells in COVID-19 patients. BIOMED2 TRB-A/B primer pools were used in multiplex TRB PCR. TCRdb ran MiXCR on the multiplex PCR reads and lists one entry per CDR3 protein. Of just over 7,000 distinct CDR3 sequences in the sample, roughly 20% were seen once. Blood genomic DNA input for TRB amplification was about 240-550 ng. Sequenced sample: blood. The receptors were gathered from a human donor who had recovered from COVID-19.

The chain carries TRBV6-1 and TRBJ1-1, with a tentative D call TRBD1 (5 bases). The length of the CDR3 is 17 residues. In germline, CDR1 is MNHNS, CDR2 SASEGT. Trimming stripped 6 bases from V and 0 bases from J, with 20 bases between. This chain's CDR3 is CASRDSVGGGMNTEAFF. The CDR3 DNA reads as TGTGCCAGCAGGGACTCTGTGGGGGGAGGCATGAACACTGAAGCTTTCTTT.

This chain links TRBV20-1 with TRBJ1-5, with D possibly TRBD1 on 6 matching bases. The length of the CDR3 is 14 residues. CDR1 and CDR2 from the germline V gene are DFQATT and SNEGSKA (reference sequence). Between the trimmed V and J ends, which lost 5 bases and 6 bases, there was a span of 17 bases. The CDR3 spells CSAAGGGSAQPQHF. The CDR3 coding sequence is TGCAGTGCTGCGGGAGGGGGTTCGGCTCAGCCCCAGCATTTT.

The gene calls are TRBV5-1 and TRBJ2-7; 7 bases agree with TRBD1. The CDR3 spans 13 residues. Germline V gene sequence: CDR1 SGHRS, CDR2 YFSETQ. The J segment lost 2 bases and the V segment lost 3 bases, leaving 2 bases of the junction unmatched. The CDR3 here is CASSWGQTYEQYF. The CDR3 region has the DNA TGCGCCAGCAGCTGGGGACAGACCTACGAGCAGTACTTC.

The chain has TRBV6-1 and TRBJ2-2, with 13 nucleotides matching TRBD2. After removal of 2 bases from V and 5 bases from J, the junction contained 11 bases not matched to a gene. Germline V gives CDR1 MNHNS, CDR2 SASEGT. The CDR3 is made up of 19 amino acids. CDR3 bases: TGTGCCAGCAGTGAACTACTAGCGGGGGGGCTCCGTCGGACCGGGGAGCTGTTTTTT. Its protein is CASSELLAGGLRRTGELFF.

This clonotype was observed many times. The chain combines TRBV6-1 with TRBJ2-3; 16 nucleotides line up with TRBD2. CDR1 MNHNS and CDR2 SASEGT come from the germline V gene. V shed 6 bases, J shed 5 bases, and the junction held 11 bases outside the gene matches. There are 18 residues in the CDR3. The CDR3 DNA sequence: TGTGCCAGCAGCTTCTTGGGGACTAGCGGGGGGGCCGGAGATACGCAGTATTTT. It specifies CASSFLGTSGGAGDTQYF.

This clonotype occurred a few times. This chain connects TRBV11-1 to TRBJ2-7; D not resolved. The CDR3 consists of 17 residues. CDR1 SGHAT and CDR2 FQDESV come from the germline V gene (reference sequence). Trimming took 6 bases from V and 3 from J, leaving 24 bases between them. CDR3 nucleotides: TGTGCCAGCAGGAGGTGGGGTGGAGCTGCAGGAAGCTACGAGCAGTACTTC. Translated, it gives CASRRWGGAAGSYEQYF.

V gene TRBV11-2 combines with J gene TRBJ2-7; 8 positions agree with TRBD2. Per the germline V gene, CDR1 is SGHAT and CDR2 is FQNNGV. V shed 5 bases, J shed 2 bases, and the junction held 5 bases outside the gene matches. CDR3 length: 14 amino acids. The CDR3 coding sequence is TGTGCCAGCAGCACTTCGGGGGGGCCCTACGAGCAGTACTTC. This sequence encodes CASSTSGGPYEQYF.

This clonotype occurred a few times. The rearrangement joins TRBV20-1 to TRBJ1-6; 9 bases map to TRBD1. Germline trimming cut 3 bases from V and 11 bases from J; bases unmatched to any gene: 5. The CDR3 has 13 amino acids. In germline, CDR1 is DFQATT, CDR2 SNEGSKA (reference sequence). The CDR3 sequence is CSARIGTGTPLHF. DNA for the CDR3: TGCAGTGCTAGGATAGGGACAGGGACACCCCTCCACTTT.

The chain combines TRBV21-1 with TRBJ1-4; no DNA check was done on the table's D call, TRBD1. TRBV21-1 constitutes a pseudogene. The CDR3 contains 16 residues. CDR3 nucleotide sequence: TGTGCCAGCAGCCCCCAGGGAAGGGAGGCTAATGAAAAACTGTTTTTT. This encodes CASSPQGREANEKLFF.

This clonotype was picked up many times. The chain uses TRBV11-2 and TRBJ2-2; 8 bases are shared with TRBD1. Germline V gene lookup returns CDR1 SGHAT and CDR2 FQNNGV. J gave up 4 bases and V 6 bases, and 7 bases lay outside the gene matches. The CDR3 has 15 amino acids. CDR3 bases: TGTGCCAGCAGAGAGACAGGGGTAATCACCGGGGAGCTGTTTTTT. This encodes CASRETGVITGELFF.

The rearrangement uses TRBV19 and TRBJ2-7; 12 bases agree with TRBD1. This CDR3 is built from 15 residues. V gave up 5 bases and J gave up 4 bases; unmatched junction bases: 6. Germline lookup yields CDR1 LNHDA and CDR2 SQIVND (reference sequence). CDR3 sequence (DNA): TGTGCCAGTAGTCCAAGGGACAGGGGGCGGTACGAGCAGTACTTC. This gives the protein CASSPRDRGRYEQYF.

The DNA of the CDR3 is TGTGCCAGCAGTGTATCTCCTGTGGACAATTCACCCCTCCACTTT. This gives the protein CASSVSPVDNSPLHF. The chain carries TRBV6-4 and TRBJ1-6; D unclear. Trimming removed 4 bases from V and 7 bases from J, with 14 bases in between. The V gene's germline CDR1 is MRHNA and CDR2 SNTAGT. CDR3 size: 15 residues.

The chain recombines TRBV19 with TRBJ2-3, with D possibly TRBD2 on 7 matching bases. V lost 5 bases and J 0 bases, leaving 15 bases between the germline ends. Looked up from germline, CDR1 is LNHDA and CDR2 is SQIVND (reference sequence). This CDR3 has 16 residues. CDR3 sequence reads: CASSPGGYSSTDTQYF. The CDR3 DNA sequence: TGTGCCAGTAGTCCGGGGGGCTACTCTAGCACAGATACGCAGTATTTT.

J is TRBJ1-1 and V is TRBV5-1, with no clear D. The CDR3 has 13 residues. The germline V and J ends were trimmed by 9 bases and 0 bases, with 12 bases remaining between them. The germline gives CDR1 SGHRS, CDR2 YFSETQ. In DNA, the CDR3 is TGCGCCACCTCGACTGCGGTGAACACTGAAGCTTTCTTT. Encoded protein: CATSTAVNTEAFF.

About this clonotype: A single base separates this from a much larger clone, so it may be a read error. The CDR3 sequence: CGSGRTDTQYF. In DNA, the CDR3 is TGTGGCAGCGGTCGGACAGATACGCAGTATTTT. J is TRBJ2-3 and V is TRBV12-3 or TRBV12-4; weak D call: TRBD2 (5 bases). CDR3 length equals 11 residues.

This clonotype is medium-sized. The chain combines TRBV11-1 with TRBJ2-1; a weak D match, TRBD1 (7 bases). Trimming took 5 bases from V and 6 from J, leaving 14 bases between them. From germline, CDR1 is SGHAT and CDR2 FQDESV (reference sequence). The CDR3 extends over 14 amino acids. The CDR3 reads CASSPEGALNEQFF. The CDR3 bases are TGTGCCAGCAGCCCGGAGGGGGCCCTCAATGAGCAGTTCTTC. The entire variable domain, with the rest obtained from reference TRBV11-1 and TRBJ2-1, is as follows: EAEVAQSPRYKITEKSQAVAFWCDPISGHATLYWYRQILGQGPELLVQFQDESVVDDSQLPKDRFSAERLKGVDSTLKIQPAELGDSAMYLCASSPEGALNEQFFGPGTRLTVL.

This clonotype is medium-sized within its sample. The chain has TRBV6-6 and TRBJ2-1; TRBD1 is a possible D gene (7 bases). Trimming shortened V by 6 bases and J by 9 bases, and 9 bases separated the two germline ends. Germline values: CDR1 MNHNY, CDR2 SVGAGI (reference sequence). CDR3 length equals 11 residues. The CDR3 sequence: CASSQGGEQFF. The CDR3 DNA reads TGTGCCAGCAGCCAGGGGGGTGAGCAGTTCTTC.

This clonotype rates as medium-sized. The chain links TRBV6-4 to TRBJ2-1, with D possibly matching TRBD1 (5 bases). Trimming took off 2 bases at V and 15 bases at J, with 17 bases between the two ends. Germline CDR1 is MRHNA and CDR2 is SNTAGT. The CDR3 extends over 13 amino acids. CDR3 nucleotide sequence: TGTGCCAGCAGTGACCGGCCAGGGCTGTGGCCGTTCTTC. Its protein is CASSDRPGLWPFF.

By share of the sample, this clonotype is medium-sized (0.01 to 0.1%). This chain joins TRBV19 and TRBJ2-2; TRBD2 matches 10 bases. The CDR3 is made up of 19 amino acids. Germline V lookup: CDR1 LNHDA, CDR2 SQIVND (reference sequence). V trimming: 0 bases; J trimming: 0 bases; junction bases outside the gene matches: 7. CDR3 DNA sequence: TGTGCCAGTAGTATAGATGCGATCCTAGCGGGAGCGAACACCGGGGAGCTGTTTTTT. It yields the protein CASSIDAILAGANTGELFF.

As for this clonotype: This could be a read error, since a much larger clone is one nucleotide away. The chain combines TRBV6-1 with TRBJ2-3; D might be TRBD2 (5 bases). This CDR3 is 17 amino acids long. The V end was cut by 6 bases, the J end by 4 bases, with 23 bases between. Germline V gene data show CDR1 as MNHNS and CDR2 as SASEGT. This chain's CDR3 is CASRPSGLTTTADTQYF. CDR3 bases: TGTGCCAGCAGGCCCTCTGGACTCACCACCACCGCAGATACGCAGTATTTT.

Within the sample, this clonotype is medium-sized. V is TRBV6-5 and J is TRBJ2-2; unclear D gene. V lost 2 bases to trimming and J lost 6 bases, with 7 bases between them. Germline CDR1 and CDR2: MNHEY and SVGAGI. The CDR3 runs to 13 residues. The CDR3 DNA reads TGTGCCAGCAGTTACAGGGCGGCCGGGGAGCTGTTTTTT. Translation gives CASSYRAAGELFF.

This clonotype is medium-sized (0.01 to 0.1%). V is TRBV6-5 and J is TRBJ1-5; no clear D gene. The CDR3 is made up of 13 amino acids. The V and J ends lost 2 bases and 4 bases respectively, with 6 bases between them. From germline, CDR1 is MNHEY and CDR2 SVGAGI. The CDR3: CASSYDLNQPQHF. The CDR3 DNA reads as TGTGCCAGCAGTTACGACTTGAATCAGCCCCAGCATTTT.

The V gene is TRBV7-9, the J gene TRBJ2-6, with D unresolved. Trimming removed 4 bases from V and 3 bases from J, with 10 bases in between. The CDR3 totals 15 residues. CDR1 and CDR2 (germline): SEHNR, FQNEAQ (reference sequence). The CDR3 is CASSSVQLGANVLTF. The CDR3, as DNA: TGTGCCAGCAGCTCCGTCCAGCTTGGGGCCAACGTCCTGACTTTC.

The V gene is TRBV5-1, the J gene TRBJ2-5, with 10 bases matching TRBD1. The CDR3 covers 17 residues. Germline V gene sequence: CDR1 SGHRS, CDR2 YFSETQ. The J segment lost 7 bases and the V segment lost 5 bases, leaving 17 bases of the junction unmatched. This CDR3 reads CASRPLPGQGPGGTQYF. The CDR3 DNA follows: TGCGCCAGCAGACCGCTCCCGGGACAGGGGCCGGGGGGGACCCAGTACTTC.

The rearrangement uses TRBV11-2 and TRBJ2-4, with a possible D match to TRBD2 (5 bases). Germline CDR1 and CDR2: SGHAT and FQNNGV. The CDR3 length is 15 residues. The V end was cut by 7 bases, the J end by 5 bases, with 18 bases between. The CDR3 protein is CASNPSTSGQNIQYF. The CDR3 DNA follows: TGTGCCAGCAACCCAAGCACCAGCGGTCAAAACATTCAGTACTTC.

On this clonotype itself: Its ends do not fully match the called genes, so a read error is possible. The V and J genes are TRBV6-5 and TRBJ2-3; the match to TRBD1 covers 10 bases. Germline V gene lookup returns CDR1 MNHEY and CDR2 SVGAGI. The CDR3 loop spans 17 amino acids. The CDR3 sequence: CATSDSHPPGQGYTQYF. CDR3 bases: TGTGCCACCAGTGATTCCCACCCACCGGGACAGGGGTATACGCAGTATTTT.

The chain combines TRBV27 with TRBJ1-2; 11 bases are a match to TRBD1. V shed 2 bases and J 4 bases; nucleotides not matched to a gene: 3. The CDR3 covers 15 residues. In germline, CDR1 is MNHEY, CDR2 SMNVEV (reference sequence). CDR3 DNA: TGTGCCAGCAGTTTAGGGGGGACAGGGGGCTATGGCTACACCTTC. Its protein is CASSLGGTGGYGYTF.

By sample fraction, this clonotype is medium-sized. V gene TRBV19 combines with J gene TRBJ1-4; D gene ambiguous. Germline CDR1 LNHDA, CDR2 SQIVND (reference sequence). This CDR3 is built from 14 residues. Between the trimmed V and J ends, which lost 6 bases and 0 bases, there was a span of 8 bases. In nucleotides, the CDR3 is TGTGCCAGTAGCTTTACAGCAACTAATGAAAAACTGTTTTTT. Translating it yields CASSFTATNEKLFF.